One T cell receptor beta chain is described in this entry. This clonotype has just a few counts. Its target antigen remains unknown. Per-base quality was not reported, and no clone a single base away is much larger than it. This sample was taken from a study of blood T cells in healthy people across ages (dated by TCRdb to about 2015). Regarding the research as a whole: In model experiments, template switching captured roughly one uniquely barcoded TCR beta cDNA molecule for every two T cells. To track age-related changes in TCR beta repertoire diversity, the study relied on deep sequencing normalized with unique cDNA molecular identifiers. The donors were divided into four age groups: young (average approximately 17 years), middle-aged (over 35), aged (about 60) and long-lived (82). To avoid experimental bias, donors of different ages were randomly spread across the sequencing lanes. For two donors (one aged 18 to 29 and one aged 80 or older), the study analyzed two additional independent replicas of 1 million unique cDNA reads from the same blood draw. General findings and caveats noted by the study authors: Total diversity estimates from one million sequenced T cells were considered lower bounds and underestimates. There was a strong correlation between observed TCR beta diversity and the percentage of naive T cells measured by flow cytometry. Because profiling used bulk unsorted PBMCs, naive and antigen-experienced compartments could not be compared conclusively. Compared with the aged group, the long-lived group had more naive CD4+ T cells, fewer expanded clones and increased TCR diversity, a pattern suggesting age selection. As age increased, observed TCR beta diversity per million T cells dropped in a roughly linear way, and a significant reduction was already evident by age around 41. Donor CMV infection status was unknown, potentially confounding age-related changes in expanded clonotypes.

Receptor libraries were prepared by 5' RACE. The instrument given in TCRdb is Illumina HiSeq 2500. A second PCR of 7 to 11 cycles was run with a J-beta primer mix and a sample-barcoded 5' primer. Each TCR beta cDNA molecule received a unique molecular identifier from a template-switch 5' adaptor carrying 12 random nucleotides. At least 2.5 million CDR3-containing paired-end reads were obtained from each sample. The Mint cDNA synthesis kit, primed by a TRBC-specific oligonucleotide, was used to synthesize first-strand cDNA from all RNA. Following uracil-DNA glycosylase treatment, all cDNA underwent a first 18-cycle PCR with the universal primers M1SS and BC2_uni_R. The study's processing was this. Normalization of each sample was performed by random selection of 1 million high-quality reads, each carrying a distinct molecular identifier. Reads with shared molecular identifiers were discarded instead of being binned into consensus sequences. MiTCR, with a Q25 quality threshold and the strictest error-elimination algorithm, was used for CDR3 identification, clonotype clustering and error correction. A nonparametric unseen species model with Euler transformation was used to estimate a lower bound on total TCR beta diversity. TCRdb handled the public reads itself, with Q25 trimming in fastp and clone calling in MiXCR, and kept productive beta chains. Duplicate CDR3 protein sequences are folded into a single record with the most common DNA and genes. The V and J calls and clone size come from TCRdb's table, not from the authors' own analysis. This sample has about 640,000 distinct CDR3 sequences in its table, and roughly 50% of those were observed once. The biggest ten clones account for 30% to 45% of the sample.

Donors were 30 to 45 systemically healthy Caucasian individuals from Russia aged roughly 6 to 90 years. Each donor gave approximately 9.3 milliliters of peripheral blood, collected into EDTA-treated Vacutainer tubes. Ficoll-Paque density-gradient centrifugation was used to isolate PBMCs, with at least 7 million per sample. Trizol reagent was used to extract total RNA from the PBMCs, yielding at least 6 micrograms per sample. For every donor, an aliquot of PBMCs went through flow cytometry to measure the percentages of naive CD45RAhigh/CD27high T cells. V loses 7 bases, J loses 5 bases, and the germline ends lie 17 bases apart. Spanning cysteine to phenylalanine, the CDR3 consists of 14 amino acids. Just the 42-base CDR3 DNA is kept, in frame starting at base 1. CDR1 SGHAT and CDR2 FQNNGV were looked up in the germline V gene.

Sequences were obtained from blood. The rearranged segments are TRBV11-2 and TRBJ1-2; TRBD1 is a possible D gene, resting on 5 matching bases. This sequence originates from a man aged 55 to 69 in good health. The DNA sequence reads TGTGCCAGCACCGATATGAATAGGGGTTATGGCTACACCTTC. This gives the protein CASTDMNRGYGYTF.